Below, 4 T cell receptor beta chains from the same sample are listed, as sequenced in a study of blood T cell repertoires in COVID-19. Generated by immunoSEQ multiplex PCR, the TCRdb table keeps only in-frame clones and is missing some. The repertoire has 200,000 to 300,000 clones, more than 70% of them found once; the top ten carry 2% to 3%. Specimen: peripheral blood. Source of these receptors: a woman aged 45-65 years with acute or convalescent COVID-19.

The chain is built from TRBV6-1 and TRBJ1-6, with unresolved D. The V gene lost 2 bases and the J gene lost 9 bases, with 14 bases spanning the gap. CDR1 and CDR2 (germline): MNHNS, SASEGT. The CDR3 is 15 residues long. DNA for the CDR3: TGTGCCAGCAGTGAATACAGACCCTACACTTCACCCCTCCACTTT. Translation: CASSEYRPYTSPLHF.

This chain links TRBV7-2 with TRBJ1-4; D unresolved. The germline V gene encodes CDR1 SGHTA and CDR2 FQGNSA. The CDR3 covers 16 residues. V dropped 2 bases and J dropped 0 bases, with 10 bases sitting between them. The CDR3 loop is CASSLSTVATNEKLFF. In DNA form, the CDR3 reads TGTGCCAGCAGCTTAAGTACAGTCGCAACTAATGAAAAACTGTTTTTT.

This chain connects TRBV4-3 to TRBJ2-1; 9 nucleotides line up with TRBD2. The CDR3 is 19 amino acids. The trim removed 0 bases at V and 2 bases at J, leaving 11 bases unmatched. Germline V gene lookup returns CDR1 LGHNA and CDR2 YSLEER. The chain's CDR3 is CASSQDYSRLAETYNEQFF. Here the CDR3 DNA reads TGCGCCAGCAGCCAAGACTACTCACGACTAGCGGAAACCTACAATGAGCAGTTCTTC.

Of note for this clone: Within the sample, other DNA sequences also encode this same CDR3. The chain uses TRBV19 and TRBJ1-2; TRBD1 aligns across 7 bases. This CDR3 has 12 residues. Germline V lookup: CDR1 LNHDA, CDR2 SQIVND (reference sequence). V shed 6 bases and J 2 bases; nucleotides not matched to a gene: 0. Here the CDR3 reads CASRTGNYGYTF. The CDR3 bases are TGTGCCAGTAGGACAGGGAACTATGGCTACACCTTC.